This T cell receptor (beta chain) was found in a study of CD8+CD57+ T cells in acquired aplastic anemia. Study in general: Mean DNA quantity obtained from sorted CD4+ and CD8+ cells was approximately 3 ug.

Genomic DNA templated the TCR beta VDJ and CDR3 profiling. TCRdb passed the reads through MiXCR, listing each CDR3 protein once. Here the sample spans some 170,000 distinct CDR3 sequences, just under 45% being singletons. This CDR3 spans 16 amino acids. Germline V gene data show CDR1 as SGDLS and CDR2 as YYNGEE. Trimming pared 0 bases from V and 8 bases from J, leaving 17 bases between. The sequence came from a human donor in good health. Material: sorted CD4+, CD8+, or CD8+CD57+ T cells (not recorded which) from PBMCs. The gene calls are TRBV9 and TRBJ2-2, with D perhaps TRBD1 (5 bases). CDR3 coding DNA: TGTGCCAGCAGCGTAGGCCCGGGCAGGGCGGCGGGGGAGCTGTTTTTT. Amino acid sequence: CASSVGPGRAAGELFF.